The 18 T cell receptor beta chains reported below all come from one sample, sequenced in a study of T cell repertoires in cytomegalovirus infection. TCRdb reprocessed the reads via MiXCR and lists one record per CDR3 protein. The sample yields fewer than 70,000 distinct CDR3 sequences, 25% to 30% seen once. These TCRs are of unknown antigen specificity. Material: CD8+ T cells from cultured PBMCs, obtained from culture after CMV antigen stimulation. These receptors all come from a human donor in good health (CMV status not recorded). Some clones in this sample may be carry-over from other donors' samples.

This clonotype was seen more than once but under ten times. This chain joins TRBV19 and TRBJ2-1; D is possibly TRBD2 (6 bases). The germline V gene encodes CDR1 LNHDA and CDR2 SQIVND (reference sequence). The CDR3 is made up of 14 amino acids. V lost 6 bases and J lost 4, with 13 bases in between. The CDR3 is CASSPNAGYNEQFF. CDR3 DNA sequence: TGTGCCAGTAGCCCGAACGCGGGATACAATGAGCAGTTCTTC.

The rearrangement links TRBV12-5 to TRBJ2-7; 9 bases align to TRBD1. The V and J ends lost 1 base and 11 bases, in that order; junction bases with no gene match: 6. The CDR3 spans 13 residues. Germline V gene data show CDR1 as LGHNT and CDR2 as FRNRAP. CDR3 coding DNA: TGTGCTAGTGGTTTGGATCGGGACAGGGAGAAGTACTTC. This sequence encodes CASGLDRDREKYF. Full variable domain (remainder filled in from reference TRBV12-5 and TRBJ2-7): DARVTQTPRHKVTEMGQEVTMRCQPILGHNTVFWYRQTMMQGLELLAYFRNRAPLDDSGMPKDRFSAEMPDATLATLKIQPSEPRDSAVYFCASGLDRDREKYFGPGTRLTVT.

This clonotype showed up many times. The chain uses TRBV7-4 and TRBJ2-3; weak D call: TRBD2 (5 bases). The germline gives CDR1 SGHVT, CDR2 SQSDAQ. V lost 11 bases to trimming and J lost 6 bases, with 18 bases between them. The CDR3 has 13 amino acids. The CDR3 here is CAARDRSADTQYF. CDR3 bases: TGTGCCGCCCGGGATAGGTCTGCGGATACGCAGTATTTT. Full variable domain (remainder filled in from reference TRBV7-4 and TRBJ2-3): GAGVSQSPRYKVAKRGRDVALRCDSISGHVTLYWYRQTLGQGSEVLTYSQSDAQRDKSGRPSGRFSAERPERSVSTLKIQRTEQGDSAVYLCAARDRSADTQYFGPGTRLTVL.

This chain joins TRBV11-2 and TRBJ2-2, with D unclear. The CDR3 has 13 residues. In germline, CDR1 is SGHAT, CDR2 FQNNGV. Trimming took 2 bases from V and 6 from J, leaving 7 bases between them. As DNA, the CDR3 is TGTGCCAGCAGCTTATATCGCCCCGGGGAGCTGTTTTTT. It yields the protein CASSLYRPGELFF.

This clonotype has a handful of counts. The chain employs TRBV4-3 and TRBJ2-3; TRBD2 matches at 11 bases. This CDR3 has 17 residues. V shed 1 base, J shed 2 bases, and the junction held 5 bases outside the gene matches. Germline V gives CDR1 LGHNA, CDR2 YSLEER. CDR3 DNA: TGCGCCAGCAGCCAAGGGGCTAGCGGGGGGTTCACAGATACGCAGTATTTT. Its translation: CASSQGASGGFTDTQYF.

This clonotype has more than one count but fewer than ten. The V call is TRBV2, the J call TRBJ1-2; weak D call: TRBD1 (6 bases). CDR1 is SNHLY and CDR2 is FYNNEI in the germline V gene. V was cut by 6 bases and J by 4 bases, with 12 bases left in between. The CDR3 sequence is 13 residues long. CDR3 protein: CASRGGEGYGYTF. The CDR3 region has the DNA TGTGCCAGCAGAGGGGGGGAAGGCTATGGCTACACCTTC.

The rearrangement joins TRBV7-6 to TRBJ1-4; D is unclear. The CDR3 has 15 residues. Germline V gene sequence: CDR1 SGHVS, CDR2 FNYEAQ. The V and J ends lost 2 bases and 6 bases respectively, with 13 bases between them. The CDR3 region is CASSLIGDTDEKLFF. In nucleotides, the CDR3 is TGTGCCAGCAGCTTAATAGGAGACACGGATGAAAAACTGTTTTTT.

This clonotype has at least ten counts. The chain uses TRBV27 and TRBJ2-1; TRBD1 matches 9 bases. Trimming took 6 bases from V and 8 from J; bases not matched to a gene: 14. The CDR3 covers 16 residues. Germline V lookup: CDR1 MNHEY, CDR2 SMNVEV (reference sequence). The CDR3 sequence: CASSPWVRTGEDEQFF. The CDR3 bases are TGTGCCAGCAGCCCCTGGGTTCGGACAGGGGAGGATGAGCAGTTCTTC.

This clonotype came up a few times. The V gene is TRBV6-6, the J gene TRBJ2-7, with 9 bases identical to TRBD2. The germline gives CDR1 MNHNY, CDR2 SVGAGI (reference sequence). The CDR3 consists of 13 residues. V was pared by 6 bases and J by 4 bases, with 4 bases of the junction left unmatched. CDR3 protein: CASRGREGYEQYF. CDR3 bases: TGTGCCAGCAGAGGGCGGGAGGGTTACGAGCAGTACTTC.

This clonotype was recorded a few times. The CDR3 here is CASSFQPGELFF. CDR3 nucleotide sequence: TGTGCCAGCAGTTTCCAGCCCGGGGAGCTGTTTTTT. The chain employs TRBV12-3 or TRBV12-4 and TRBJ2-2; D unclear. The CDR3 is 12 residues long. V gave up 3 bases and J gave up 6 bases, with 5 bases separating them.

Ten or more counts support this clonotype. This chain connects TRBV27 to TRBJ1-1; D perhaps matches TRBD1 (5 bases). Germline loops: CDR1 MNHEY, CDR2 SMNVEV (reference sequence). Trimming cost V 1 base and J 0 bases, with 9 bases left between them. This CDR3 contains 15 residues. The CDR3 sequence is CASSLYPGMNTEAFF. CDR3 in DNA: TGTGCCAGCAGTTTATACCCAGGGATGAACACTGAAGCTTTCTTT.

Details on this clonotype: A read error may account for a junction end that differs from germline. The chain has TRBV19 and TRBJ2-2; 10 bases map to TRBD1. The germline CDR1 and CDR2 sequences are LNHDA and SQIVND (reference sequence). The CDR3 is 15 residues long. CDR3 protein: CANSTDRGLTGELFF. As DNA, the CDR3 is TGTGCCAATAGTACCGACAGGGGGCTCACCGGGGAGCTGTTTTTT.

This clonotype showed up just a few times. The chain couples TRBV4-3 to TRBJ1-2; D unresolved. V was shortened by 0 bases and J by 4 bases, with 12 bases between the two germline ends. There are 15 residues in the CDR3. The germline CDR1 and CDR2 sequences are LGHNA and YSLEER. CDR3 nucleotides: TGCGCCAGCAGCCAAGATCGCCAGCCGGGCTATGGCTACACCTTC. Amino acid sequence: CASSQDRQPGYGYTF.

Only a few counts were recorded for this clonotype. The chain couples TRBV19 to TRBJ2-7, with D possibly matching TRBD1 (6 bases). The CDR3 extends over 15 amino acids. V gave up 3 bases and J gave up 4 bases, with 16 bases separating them. Per the germline V gene, CDR1 is LNHDA and CDR2 is SQIVND (reference sequence). The CDR3 DNA follows: TGTGCCAGTAGTATTTCTGCAGGGGCAGAGTACGAGCAGTACTTC. It is translated as CASSISAGAEYEQYF.

The rearrangement joins TRBV5-4 to TRBJ2-3; D is ambiguous. This CDR3 contains 14 residues. Germline CDR1 is SGHNT and CDR2 is YYREEE (reference sequence). Trimming shortened V by 1 base and J by 6 bases, and 12 bases separated the two germline ends. The CDR3 coding sequence is TGTGCCAGCAGCTTGACGGGCAGTAAGGATACGCAGTATTTT. Translation: CASSLTGSKDTQYF.

Sample share makes this clonotype medium-sized (0.01 to 0.1%). This chain connects TRBV7-9 to TRBJ2-2, with unresolved D. CDR3 length: 16 residues. Germline-derived CDR1 and CDR2 are SEHNR and FQNEAQ (reference sequence). The germline V and J ends were trimmed by 3 bases and 2 bases, with 13 bases remaining between them. CDR3 residues: CASSLRLGSNTGELFF. The CDR3 DNA reads as TGTGCCAGCAGCTTGAGGTTAGGCTCAAACACCGGGGAGCTGTTTTTT. The full variable domain, completed using reference TRBV7-9 and TRBJ2-2, is DTGVSQNPRHKITKRGQNVTFRCDPISEHNRLYWYRQTLGQGPEFLTYFQNEAQLEKSRLLSDRFSAERPKGSFSTLEIQRTEQGDSAMYLCASSLRLGSNTGELFFGEGSRLTVL.

The V call is TRBV6-1, the J call TRBJ1-2; TRBD1 might be the D (5 bases). The germline V gene has CDR1 MNHNS and CDR2 SASEGT. V gave up 2 bases and J gave up 2 bases, with 15 bases separating them. The CDR3 spans 16 residues. The CDR3 bases are TGTGCCAGCAGTGAAATATTTGGAGACAGAAACTATGGCTACACCTTC. It specifies CASSEIFGDRNYGYTF.

Note on this clonotype: Compared with germline, one end of the junction differs, possibly owing to a read error. This chain connects TRBV7-9 to TRBJ2-7, with TRBD2 matching over 8 bases. This CDR3 region has 17 residues. Germline CDR1 SEHNR, CDR2 FQNEAQ (reference sequence). CDR3 residues: CACSIQGLGSGVNEQYF. DNA for the CDR3: TGTGCCTGCAGCATACAGGGATTGGGTAGCGGGGTGAACGAGCAGTACTTC. Filled out from reference TRBV7-9 and TRBJ2-7, the complete variable domain reads DTGVSQNPRHKITKRGQNVTFRCDPISEHNRLYWYRQTLGQGPEFLTYFQNEAQLEKSRLLSDRFSAERPKGSFSTLEIQRTEQGDSAMYLCACSIQGLGSGVNEQYFGPGTRLTVT.